Listed below are T cell receptor beta chains from one sample, sequenced in a study of blood T cells in healthy people across ages. MiXCR, run by TCRdb on the 5' RACE reads, gives a single entry per CDR3 protein. Among roughly 1,800,000 distinct CDR3 sequences listed, about 50% were seen once. Sequencing used blood. Receptors were obtained from a woman between 40 and 50 years old in good health. Each CDR3 is given with its conserved first and last residue. The D gene is left open where the match is weak. For some rows the clone size is stated as once, few or many, or as a class when expanded; others skip it.

j_gene	d_gene	v_gene	abundance	CDR3aa	CDR3nt
TRBJ1-6	.	TRBV4-1	many	CASSQDLNSPLHF	TGCGCCAGCAGCCAAGATTTGAATTCACCCCTCCACTTT
TRBJ1-5	.	TRBV2	.	CASSGGDLQGLNQPQHF	TGTGCCAGCAGTGGGGGGGACTTACAGGGATTAAATCAGCCCCAGCATTTT
TRBJ2-5	.	TRBV7-2	few	CASSLDTGKETQYF	TGTGCCAGCAGCTTAGACACAGGGAAAGAGACCCAGTACTTC
TRBJ2-4	.	TRBV24-1	.	CATRGPNNIQYF	TGTGCCACCAGGGGGCCGAATAACATTCAGTACTTC
TRBJ2-3	TRBD2	TRBV4-2	.	CASSQELAGVRGDTQYF	TGTGCCAGCAGCCAAGAACTAGCGGGGGTCAGGGGAGATACGCAGTATTTT
TRBJ2-5	TRBD2	TRBV28	.	CASSSLAGWETQYF	TGTGCCAGCAGTTCTTTAGCGGGATGGGAGACCCAGTACTTC
TRBJ2-3	.	TRBV29-1	few	CSARRVLTDTQYF	TGCAGCGCCCGTAGGGTCCTCACAGATACGCAGTATTTT
TRBJ2-7	TRBD1	TRBV18	.	CASSPSTGGVHEQYF	TGTGCCAGCTCACCCTCCACAGGGGGAGTCCACGAGCAGTACTTC
TRBJ2-1	TRBD2	TRBV19	once	CASSIGGGRGGLDEQFF	TGTGCCAGTAGTATAGGAGGTGGGCGGGGGGGCCTGGATGAGCAGTTCTTC
TRBJ2-1	.	TRBV12-5	.	CASGLGGSSYSEQFF	TGTGCTAGTGGTTTGGGAGGGAGCTCCTACAGTGAGCAGTTCTTC
TRBJ2-1	.	TRBV6-1	.	CASNDRGGGFNEQFF	TGTGCCAGCAACGATAGAGGGGGAGGTTTCAATGAGCAGTTCTTC
TRBJ2-7	.	TRBV11-2	.	CASSLLARAYEQYF	TGTGCCAGCAGCTTATTGGCCAGGGCCTACGAGCAGTACTTC
TRBJ2-3	TRBD2	TRBV4-1	.	CASSGSGGGPDTQYF	TGCGCCAGCAGTGGCAGCGGGGGTGGTCCAGATACGCAGTATTTT
TRBJ2-5	TRBD2	TRBV2	few	CAKAGVETQYF	TGTGCCAAAGCGGGGGTAGAGACCCAGTACTTC
TRBJ2-5	.	TRBV3-1	.	CASSQGQQGTQYF	TGTGCCAGCAGCCAAGGACAGCAGGGGACCCAGTACTTC
TRBJ2-5	.	TRBV6-2/TRBV6-3	.	CASSPKGWGQETQYF	TGTGCCAGCAGCCCCAAGGGTTGGGGGCAAGAGACCCAGTACTTC
TRBJ1-1	.	TRBV18	.	CASSPTHNLEAFF	TGTGCCAGCTCACCCACCCATAACCTTGAAGCTTTCTTT
TRBJ2-7	TRBD1	TRBV6-5	few	CATGTGPTYEQYF	TGTGCCACCGGGACAGGGCCGACCTACGAGCAGTACTTC
TRBJ2-7	.	TRBV6-2/TRBV6-3	.	CASSQPVGIVHEQYF	TGTGCCAGCAGTCAGCCGGTGGGGATTGTCCACGAGCAGTACTTC
TRBJ2-1	.	TRBV2	few	CASSGWTTEQFF	TGTGCCAGCAGTGGGTGGACGACTGAGCAGTTCTTC
TRBJ2-5	TRBD1	TRBV2	.	CASTRGQNLKETQYF	TGTGCCAGCACCCGGGGACAGAATCTAAAAGAGACCCAGTACTTC
TRBJ2-7	TRBD2	TRBV28	.	CASSLQDGLRGYEQYF	TGTGCCAGCAGTTTACAGGACGGACTGCGGGGGTACGAGCAGTACTTC
TRBJ2-6	.	TRBV5-6	.	CASSGNRVSGANVLTF	TGTGCCAGCAGCGGTAACAGGGTCTCTGGGGCCAACGTCCTGACTTTC
TRBJ2-5	.	TRBV6-5	.	CASSYSTTGQETQYF	TGTGCCAGCAGTTACTCGACGACGGGACAAGAGACCCAGTACTTC
TRBJ1-1	.	TRBV6-5	.	CASSYSKRGNTEAFF	TGTGCCAGCAGTTACTCGAAACGGGGGAACACTGAAGCTTTCTTT
TRBJ1-2	TRBD1	TRBV11-2	.	CASRSETGIYGYTF	TGTGCCAGCAGATCGGAGACAGGGATCTATGGCTACACCTTC
TRBJ2-5	.	TRBV20-1	few	CSARDVSGPQETQYF	TGCAGTGCTAGAGATGTGTCGGGACCCCAAGAGACCCAGTACTTC
TRBJ1-2	TRBD1	TRBV28	.	CASQITGGGYGYTF	TGTGCCAGCCAAATTACAGGGGGTGGCTATGGCTACACCTTC
TRBJ2-5	.	TRBV6-5	few	CASSPLAAGKRETQYF	TGTGCCAGCAGCCCCTTGGCGGCAGGCAAGCGGGAGACCCAGTACTTC